Shown below are 23 T cell receptor beta chains from a single sample sequenced in a study of untreated major depressive disorder. This table comes from immunoSEQ multiplex PCR, and its TCRdb copy is limited to in-frame clones, with some not included. The sample contains about 21,000 clones, just under 90% of which appear only once. Sequenced: CD4+ T cells from PBMCs. These receptors originate from a woman in her 40s in good health.

The chain has TRBV7-8 and TRBJ2-5, with 7 bases aligning to TRBD2. The germline CDR1 and CDR2 sequences are SGHVS and FQNEAQ. There are 14 residues in the CDR3. With 5 bases clipped from V and 4 bases from J, the junction kept 7 bases outside the gene matches. CDR3 loop: CASSGGGRGETQYF. The CDR3, as DNA: TGTGCCAGCAGCGGCGGCGGGAGAGGAGAGACCCAGTACTTC.

The chain uses TRBV5-1 and TRBJ2-7; no firm D call. The CDR3 runs to 15 residues. The V end was cut by 4 bases, the J end by 6 bases, with 20 bases between. Germline CDR1 and CDR2: SGHRS and YFSETQ. Written as DNA, the CDR3 is TGCGCCAGCAGCCAAGACACCGCCGGACGCGGCGAGCAGTACTTC. Its protein is CASSQDTAGRGEQYF.

V gene TRBV28 combines with J gene TRBJ2-7, with 8 bases fitting TRBD1. J was trimmed by 3 bases and V by 6 bases; bases with no gene match: 4. Germline-derived CDR1 and CDR2 are MDHEN and SYDVKM. CDR3 length: 13 residues. Written as DNA, the CDR3 is TGTGCCAGCAGACGGACAGGGAACTACGAGCAGTACGTC. Encoded protein: CASRRTGNYEQYV.

The chain joins TRBV6-1 to TRBJ2-2; D not certain. Germline CDR1 and CDR2: MNHNS and SASEGT. CDR3 length equals 15 residues. Between the trimmed V and J ends, which lost 5 bases and 6 bases, there was a span of 16 bases. The CDR3 loop is CASSQNFLSSGELFF. The CDR3 DNA sequence: TGTGCCAGCAGTCAGAACTTCTTAAGCTCCGGGGAGCTGTTTTTT.

In nucleotides, the CDR3 is TGTGCCAGCAGCCGCAGGGGCGGGGCAGTGGCCCTCTCGGGTACGCAGTATTTT. Translating it yields CASSRRGGAVALSGTQYF. V and J are TRBV7-2 and TRBJ2-3; D tentatively reads TRBD1 or TRBD2 (6 bases each). V shed 5 bases and J shed 8 bases, with 29 bases lying between them. Germline lookup yields CDR1 SGHTA and CDR2 FQGNSA. The CDR3 loop spans 18 amino acids.

This chain links TRBV28 with TRBJ2-4; D is unresolved. Trimming stripped 3 bases from V and 6 bases from J, with 6 bases between. Germline V gene sequence: CDR1 MDHEN, CDR2 SYDVKM. This CDR3 contains 12 residues. The CDR3 loop is CASSLSVNIQYF. CDR3 coding DNA: TGTGCCAGCAGTTTGTCAGTAAACATTCAGTACTTC.

The chain is built from TRBV6-1 and TRBJ1-2; tentative D call: TRBD1 (5 bases). Trimming pared 1 base from V and 3 bases from J, leaving 6 bases between. Germline CDR1 is MNHNS and CDR2 is SASEGT. CDR3 length: 13 residues. The DNA for the CDR3 is TGTGCCAGCAGTGAAGGGGGGTACTATGGCTACACCTTC. Protein product: CASSEGGYYGYTF.

This clone was counted once. The gene calls are TRBV4-2 and TRBJ2-3, with D possibly TRBD2 on 5 matching bases. The V gene lost 1 base and the J gene lost 3 bases, with 8 bases spanning the gap. The CDR3 length is 14 residues. Germline V CDR1 and CDR2: LGHNA, YNFKEQ. CDR3 sequence reads: CASSQGGYTDTQYF. CDR3 nucleotide sequence: TGTGCCAGCAGCCAAGGAGGGTATACAGATACGCAGTATTTT.

J is TRBJ1-1 and V is TRBV4-1; D gene uncertain. The germline V gene encodes CDR1 MGHRA and CDR2 YSYEKL. This CDR3 has 17 residues. Trimming removed 4 bases from V and 5 bases from J, with 23 bases in between. CDR3 protein: CASSLEDLSGKRTEAFF. In nucleotides, the CDR3 is TGCGCCAGCAGCCTAGAAGATCTCTCGGGGAAACGGACTGAAGCTTTCTTT.

The gene calls are TRBV11-2 and TRBJ2-2, with D perhaps matching TRBD2 (6 bases). This CDR3 is 16 amino acids long. Trimming removed 8 bases at V and 7 bases at J, with 23 bases between. Germline V gives CDR1 SGHAT, CDR2 FQNNGV. This CDR3 is CASLGGLRSGSGELFF. CDR3 in DNA: TGTGCCAGCCTGGGGGGACTGCGGTCAGGAAGCGGGGAGCTGTTTTTT.

The J gene is TRBJ1-2, the V gene TRBV4-1; D gene unclear. V dropped 1 base and J dropped 1 base, with 19 bases sitting between them. Germline lookup yields CDR1 MGHRA and CDR2 YSYEKL. This CDR3 spans 18 amino acids. This CDR3 reads CASSQVPGFNAINYGYTF. CDR3 bases: TGCGCCAGCAGCCAAGTTCCCGGGTTTAATGCGATTAACTATGGCTACACCTTC.

V is TRBV7-2 and J is TRBJ1-1; D is possibly TRBD1 (5 bases). The CDR3 runs 16 residues. Germline V gives CDR1 SGHTA, CDR2 FQGNSA. V lost 5 bases and J 0 bases, leaving 16 bases between the germline ends. The CDR3 loop reads CASSQKIGGLNTEAFF. The DNA of the CDR3 is TGTGCCAGCAGCCAAAAGATTGGGGGACTGAACACTGAAGCTTTCTTT.

V gene TRBV18 combines with J gene TRBJ2-6; D is unresolved. Germline V gene lookup returns CDR1 KGHSH and CDR2 LQKENI. The CDR3 sequence is 18 residues long. The germline V and J ends were trimmed by 5 bases and 0 bases, with 17 bases remaining between them. CDR3 coding DNA: TGTGCCAGCTCATCCCCAAGATTCCTGGACTCTGGGGCCAACGTCCTGACTTTC. Its protein product is CASSSPRFLDSGANVLTF.

The rearrangement joins TRBV5-6 to TRBJ1-3; possibly TRBD1 for D (6 bases). The V end lost 3 bases, the J end lost 0 bases, and 10 bases lay between the germline ends. CDR1 and CDR2 (germline): SGHDT, YYEEEE. The CDR3 length is 15 residues. The CDR3 DNA reads as TGTGCCAGCAGCTCAGGACAGTTCTCTGGAAACACCATATATTTT. Protein product: CASSSGQFSGNTIYF.

The gene calls are TRBV10-2 and TRBJ1-3; D is unresolved. This CDR3 has 17 residues. Germline CDR1 and CDR2: WSHSY and SAAADI. V dropped 0 bases and J dropped 0 bases, with 12 bases sitting between them. In DNA, the CDR3 is TGCGCCAGCAGTGAGTCCGGACGGACGGCCTCTGGAAACACCATATATTTT. Amino acids: CASSESGRTASGNTIYF.

This chain connects TRBV2 to TRBJ1-5, with D possibly being TRBD1 (5 bases). V was trimmed by 6 bases and J by 5 bases, leaving 11 bases between them. Germline V gives CDR1 SNHLY, CDR2 FYNNEI. The CDR3 extends over 13 amino acids. The CDR3: CASSGGEDQPQHF. The CDR3 DNA reads TGTGCCAGCAGCGGAGGGGAAGATCAGCCCCAGCATTTT. Complete variable domain (other parts from reference TRBV2 and TRBJ1-5): EPEVTQTPSHQVTQMGQEVILRCVPISNHLYFYWYRQILGQKVEFLVSFYNNEISEKSEIFDDQFSVERPDGSNFTLKIRSTKLEDSAMYFCASSGGEDQPQHFGDGTRLSIL.

This rearrangement joins TRBV5-8 to TRBJ1-5; D is uncertain. CDR3 length: 11 amino acids. Between the trimmed V and J ends, which lost 3 bases and 4 bases, there was a span of 2 bases. CDR1 is SGHTS and CDR2 is YDEGEE in the germline V gene. CDR3 sequence reads: CASSWNQPQHF. CDR3 coding DNA: TGTGCCAGCAGCTGGAATCAGCCCCAGCATTTT.

The chain has TRBV18 and TRBJ1-1; no definite D call. Germline V lookup: CDR1 KGHSH, CDR2 LQKENI. Trimming took 0 bases from V and 0 from J, leaving 11 bases between them. The CDR3 consists of 16 residues. For the CDR3, the DNA is TGTGCCAGCTCACCACCCCATTCGGGGATGAACACTGAAGCTTTCTTT. The encoded protein is CASSPPHSGMNTEAFF.

The V call is TRBV6-1, the J call TRBJ1-4; 10 bases align to TRBD1. Germline V gene data show CDR1 as MNHNS and CDR2 as SASEGT. The CDR3 runs to 15 residues. J lost 4 bases, V lost 5 bases, and 4 bases had no gene match. The CDR3 loop reads CASSWDRGSNEKLFF. DNA for the CDR3: TGTGCCAGCAGTTGGGACAGGGGTAGTAATGAAAAACTGTTTTTT.

This clone was seen just once. The genes are TRBV5-6 and TRBJ1-2; 7 bases match TRBD1. The CDR3 covers 14 residues. Losses at the gene ends were 4 bases for V and 4 bases for J; bases not matched to a gene: 7. The germline gives CDR1 SGHDT, CDR2 YYEEEE. The CDR3 sequence: CASSPDRAPYGYTF. The CDR3 coding sequence is TGTGCCAGCAGCCCCGACAGGGCCCCCTATGGCTACACCTTC.

This clone has a single count. The chain couples TRBV7-2 to TRBJ2-5, with D perhaps TRBD2 (6 bases). V was shortened by 0 bases and J by 3 bases, with 8 bases between the two germline ends. The CDR3 runs 14 residues. In germline, CDR1 is SGHTA, CDR2 FQGNSA. CDR3 in amino acids: CASSLARDEETQYF. In DNA form, the CDR3 reads TGTGCCAGCAGCTTAGCGCGGGACGAAGAGACCCAGTACTTC. The variable domain in full, completed from reference TRBV7-2 and TRBJ2-5, reads GAGVSQSPSNKVTEKGKDVELRCDPISGHTALYWYRQSLGQGLEFLIYFQGNSAPDKSGLPSDRFSAERTGGSVSTLTIQRTQQEDSAVYLCASSLARDEETQYFGPGTRLLVL.

The rearrangement joins TRBV7-8 to TRBJ2-2, with a possible D match to TRBD2 (7 bases). This CDR3 has 14 amino acids. Between the trimmed V and J ends, which lost 5 bases and 3 bases, there was a span of 10 bases. Germline CDR1 SGHVS, CDR2 FQNEAQ. CDR3 amino acids: CASSRGAYTGELFF. The CDR3 nucleotides read TGTGCCAGCAGCCGGGGGGCCTACACCGGGGAGCTGTTTTTT.

The chain is built from TRBV11-3 and TRBJ2-1; D is uncertain. V lost 5 bases to trimming and J lost 10 bases, with 12 bases between them. This CDR3 contains 12 residues. Germline CDR1 SGHNT, CDR2 YENEEA. The CDR3 spells CASSPPGREQFF. The CDR3 nucleotides are TGTGCCAGCAGCCCCCCGGGCAGAGAGCAGTTCTTC.